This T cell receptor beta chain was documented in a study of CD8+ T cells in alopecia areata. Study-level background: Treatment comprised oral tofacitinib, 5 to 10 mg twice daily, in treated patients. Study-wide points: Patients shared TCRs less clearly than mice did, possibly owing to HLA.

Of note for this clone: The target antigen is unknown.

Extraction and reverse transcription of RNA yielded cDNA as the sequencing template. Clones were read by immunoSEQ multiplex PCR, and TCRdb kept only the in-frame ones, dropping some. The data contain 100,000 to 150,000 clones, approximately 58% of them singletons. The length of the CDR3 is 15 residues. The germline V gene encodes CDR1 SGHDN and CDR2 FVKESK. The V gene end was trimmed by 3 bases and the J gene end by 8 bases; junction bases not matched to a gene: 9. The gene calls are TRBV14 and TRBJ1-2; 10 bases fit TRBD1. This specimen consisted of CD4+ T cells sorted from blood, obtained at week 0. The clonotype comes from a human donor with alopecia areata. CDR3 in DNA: TGTGCCAGCAGCCAGTCCGGGACAGGGGTGAGCGGCTACACCTTC. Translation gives CASSQSGTGVSGYTF.